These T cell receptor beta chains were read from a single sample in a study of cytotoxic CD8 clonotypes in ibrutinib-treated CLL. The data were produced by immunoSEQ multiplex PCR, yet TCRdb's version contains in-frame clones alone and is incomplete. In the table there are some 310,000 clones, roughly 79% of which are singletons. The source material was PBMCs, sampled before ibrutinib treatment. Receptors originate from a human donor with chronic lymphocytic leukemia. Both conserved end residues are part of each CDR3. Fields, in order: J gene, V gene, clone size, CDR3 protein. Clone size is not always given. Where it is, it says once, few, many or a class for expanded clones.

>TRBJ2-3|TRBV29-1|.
CSAVPGITDTQYF
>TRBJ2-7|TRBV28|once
CASSFGGPKYEQYF
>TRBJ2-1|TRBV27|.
CASSLMAGVPNEQFF
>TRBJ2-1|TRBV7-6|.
CASSLRSGDEQFF
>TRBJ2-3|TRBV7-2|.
CASSSREPRTDTQYF
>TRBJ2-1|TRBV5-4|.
CASSLAARSNNNEQFF
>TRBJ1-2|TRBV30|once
CAWSTPDRAYGYTF
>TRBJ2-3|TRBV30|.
CAWGQDTDTQYF
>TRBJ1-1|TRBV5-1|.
CASSATGDLNTEAFF
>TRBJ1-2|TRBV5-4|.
CASSPGQRYGYTF
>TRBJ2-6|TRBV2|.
CARDRISSGANVLTF
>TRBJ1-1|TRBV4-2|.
CASSPGQGNTEAFF
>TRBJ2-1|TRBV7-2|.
CASGPRGYNEQFF
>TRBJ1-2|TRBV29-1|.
CSVESWINYGYTF
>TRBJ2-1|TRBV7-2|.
CASSLGPHSEQFF
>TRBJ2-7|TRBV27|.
CASSLSVGPYEQYF
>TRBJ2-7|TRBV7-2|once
CASSFSGPASGEQYF
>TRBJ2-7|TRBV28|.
CASSFHQRRYEQYF
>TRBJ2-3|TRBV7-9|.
CATTSGFSSTDTQYF